Sequencing of this TCR beta chain was carried out in a study of tumor and adjacent non-tumor tissue in lung cancer. With termini counted, the CDR3 has 16 amino acids. The germline V gene encodes CDR1 GTSNPN and CDR2 SVGIG (reference sequence). Study outcomes and limitations: In normal lung, the top 100 clones were significantly more dominant than in tumor. Higher tumor TCR diversity was associated with shorter survival.

Regarding this clonotype: Its antigen is currently unknown. In this CDR3 the conserved last residue, phenylalanine or tryptophan, is missing, so a read error is likely. The limits of the CDR3 on the DNA are not certain, so only TCRdb's listed CDR3 is given.

RNA was extracted from bulk tissue without any cell sorting. More than 3 cm separated this lung sample from the edge of the tumor. Three rounds of nested PCR, following a modified ARM-PCR protocol, produced the TCRbeta library. TCRdb fed the multiplex PCR reads into MiXCR, producing one record per CDR3 protein. The sample consists of roughly 120,000 distinct CDR3 sequences, roughly three fifths of them appearing once. The clonotype originates from a man aged 60 to 69 with non-small cell lung cancer. The chain couples TRBV30 to TRBJ2-1; TRBD1, as called in the table, went unchecked against the DNA. Sample: distant non-tumor lung tissue. CDR3: CTWGWGGFRSYSEKFS.